This T cell receptor beta chain was observed in a study of PD-1 blockade in classical Hodgkin lymphoma. General study findings and limits: Newly diagnosed and completely responding patients shared comparable baseline diversity. Possibly reflecting disease activity or prior therapy, repertoire differences have causes that remain undefined. Reports described newly diagnosed patients as having lower baseline TCR diversity than healthy donors.

A note on this clone: Its antigen is as yet unknown.

V lost 10 bases to trimming and J lost 0 bases, with 13 bases between them. The CDR3 consists of 14 residues. Germline assignment: CDR1 LNHDA and CDR2 SQIVND (reference sequence). Assay used: immunoSEQ multiplex PCR; TCRdb lists only in-frame clones, some missing. The sample contains 25,000 to 35,000 clones, roughly four fifths of which appear only once. The time point: cycle 4 day 1 (C4D1), after six to seven weeks of nivolumab. Every single patient, without exception, relapsed after autologous stem cell transplantation, and brentuximab vedotin exposure varied. The source is a human donor with classical Hodgkin lymphoma. This specimen was peripheral blood mononuclear cells (PBMCs), taken before the fourth cycle of nivolumab. V gene TRBV19 combines with J gene TRBJ1-3; no firm D call. The CDR3 DNA follows: TGTGCCATCATCGCGAGTCACTCTGGAAACACCATATATTTT. Protein sequence: CAIIASHSGNTIYF.